The next 4 T cell receptor beta chains were all read from a single sample in a study of blood T cells in healthy people across ages. The second PCR ran about 6 to 12 cycles with a sample-barcoded 5' primer and J-beta primers. Via MiXCR, TCRdb re-called the 5' RACE reads, giving one row per CDR3 protein. Here the sample spans roughly 900,000 distinct CDR3 sequences, around 26% being singletons. What was sequenced was blood. The receptors come from a woman older than 75 in good health.

In the case of this clonotype: One end of the junction fails to match germline, which may point to a read error. The chain combines TRBV7-8 with TRBJ2-1; 10 bases map to TRBD1. Germline V gene sequence: CDR1 SGHVS, CDR2 FQNEAQ. The CDR3 covers 16 residues. CDR3 coding DNA: TGTGCCGGCAGCTTCCCGGGACAGGGGACCTACAATGAGCAGTTCTTC. Protein: CAGSFPGQGTYNEQFF.

This clonotype was counted many times. The gene calls are TRBV7-2 and TRBJ2-1; D might be TRBD1 or TRBD2, each matching 5 bases. CDR1 and CDR2 from the germline V gene are SGHTA and FQGNSA. This CDR3 has 14 amino acids. V was trimmed by 2 bases and J by 5 bases, leaving 10 bases between them. CDR3 bases: TGTGCCAGCAGCTTAATGTGGGGGAACAATGAGCAGTTCTTC. Its protein is CASSLMWGNNEQFF.

Worth noting for this clonotype: A single base separates this from a much larger clone, so it may be a read error. The J gene is TRBJ2-4, the V gene TRBV7-9; D remains ambiguous. Looked up from germline, CDR1 is SEHNR and CDR2 is FQNEAQ (reference sequence). The CDR3 loop spans 14 amino acids. The chain's CDR3 is CANSLTGTKNIQYF. The DNA of the CDR3 is TGTGCCAACAGCTTAACTGGAACCAAAAACATTCAGTACTTC. Full variable domain (remainder filled in from reference TRBV7-9 and TRBJ2-4): DTGVSQNPRHKITKRGQNVTFRCDPISEHNRLYWYRQTLGQGPEFLTYFQNEAQLEKSRLLSDRFSAERPKGSFSTLEIQRTEQGDSAMYLCANSLTGTKNIQYFGAGTRLSVL.

Regarding this clonotype: One end of the junction fails to match germline, which may point to a read error. The chain combines TRBV12-3 or TRBV12-4 with TRBJ2-5; D may match TRBD1 or TRBD2 (7 bases each). The CDR3 contains 14 residues. The chain's CDR3 is CTTRQGGDPEAQYF. Written as DNA, the CDR3 is TGTACCACTAGACAGGGAGGGGACCCAGAGGCCCAGTACTTC.